These 21 T cell receptor beta chains were sequenced from one sample in a study of CD8+CD57+ T cells in acquired aplastic anemia. Template material for TCR beta VDJ and CDR3 profiling consisted of genomic DNA. One entry per CDR3 protein results from TCRdb running MiXCR on the reads. This table has 100,000 to 150,000 distinct CDR3 sequences, 40% appearing once. Before being chosen for sequencing, patients had shown CD8+CD57+ cell expansion by flow cytometry. Sequenced material: sorted CD4+, CD8+, or CD8+CD57+ T cells (not recorded which) from PBMCs. All receptors derive from a human donor with aplastic anemia.

There are many counts of this clonotype. The rearrangement links TRBV4-1 to TRBJ1-2; D possibly corresponds to TRBD1 (5 bases). CDR3 length equals 16 residues. CDR1 and CDR2 (germline): MGHRA, YSYEKL. Trimming took 0 bases from V and 0 from J, leaving 11 bases between them. The CDR3 spells CASSQDWARANYGYTF. In nucleotides, the CDR3 is TGCGCCAGCAGCCAAGATTGGGCCAGGGCTAACTATGGCTACACCTTC.

The chain joins TRBV5-8 to TRBJ1-2; D gene ambiguous. CDR3 length: 13 amino acids. CDR1 is SGHTS, CDR2 YDEGEE, per germline. The ends were cut back, 1 base at V and 13 bases at J, with 17 bases in the middle. CDR3 sequence reads: CASSLRENYGSTF. In DNA, the CDR3 is TGTGCCAGCAGCTTGCGGGAAAACTATGGCAGCACCTTC.

There are many counts of this clonotype. The chain is built from TRBV15 and TRBJ2-3; 9 positions match TRBD2. The V gene's germline CDR1 is LNHNV and CDR2 YYDKDF (reference sequence). The V and J ends lost 1 base and 4 bases, in that order; junction bases with no gene match: 6. CDR3 length: 16 residues. The CDR3: CATSRVLAGASDTQYF. DNA for the CDR3: TGTGCCACCAGCAGAGTGTTAGCGGGGGCTTCAGATACGCAGTATTTT.

This clonotype was observed many times. A much more abundant neighbour one base away suggests this may be a read error. The rearrangement joins TRBV2 to TRBJ1-6; 7 bases are shared with TRBD1. From germline, CDR1 is SNHLY and CDR2 FYNNEI. V was clipped by 6 bases and J by 4 bases; unmatched bases: 6. This CDR3 is built from 15 residues. In nucleotides, the CDR3 is TGTGCCAGCAGCGACGCAGGGGGTTATAATTCACCCCTCCACTTT. Residues: CASSDAGGYNSPLHF.

The chain uses TRBV27 and TRBJ2-5; 12 nucleotides match TRBD2. Near its end, the DNA agrees better with TRBJ2-7, so the J call may be wrong. The CDR3 totals 13 residues. The germline V gene encodes CDR1 MNHEY and CDR2 SMNVEV (reference sequence). The CDR3 nucleotides are TGTGCCAGCGGACTAGCGGGGACCTACGAGCAGTACTTC. It is translated as CASGLAGTYEQYF.

This clonotype has ten or more counts. The chain recombines TRBV5-4 with TRBJ2-1; the D call may be TRBD1 or TRBD2 (5 bases each). V was pared by 6 bases and J by 6 bases, with 19 bases between. The CDR3 contains 15 residues. CDR1 is SGHNT, CDR2 YYREEE, per germline (reference sequence). CDR3 coding DNA: TGTGCCAGCACCGAGGGGATTAGGCAGTCCAATGAGCAGTTCTTC. Translated: CASTEGIRQSNEQFF.

This clonotype was seen repeatedly, ten times or more. The J gene is TRBJ2-3, the V gene TRBV24-1, with D possibly matching TRBD2 (6 bases). The V end lost 7 bases, the J end lost 2 bases, and 12 bases lay between the germline ends. CDR1 is KGHDR, CDR2 SFDVKD, per germline. The CDR3 runs 14 residues. CDR3 residues: CATSRLGPTDTQYF. CDR3 nucleotides: TGTGCCACCAGCAGACTAGGACCCACAGATACGCAGTATTTT.

The chain uses TRBV4-1 and TRBJ2-4; 12 nucleotides line up with TRBD2. Germline lookup yields CDR1 MGHRA and CDR2 YSYEKL. The CDR3 has 19 residues. J was trimmed by 0 bases and V by 2 bases; bases with no gene match: 8. CDR3 amino acids: CASSQSTSGGSLAKNIQYF. CDR3 DNA sequence: TGCGCCAGCAGCCAATCTACTAGCGGGGGGTCCCTAGCCAAAAACATTCAGTACTTC.

This chain's CDR3 is CASSLKAIEQYF. For the CDR3, the DNA is TGTGCCAGCAGCTTAAAGGCGATAGAGCAGTATTTT. The chain uses TRBV7-9 and TRBJ2-3; unclear D gene. The length of the CDR3 is 12 residues. The germline V gene encodes CDR1 SEHNR and CDR2 FQNEAQ (reference sequence). Trimming removed 2 bases from V and 11 bases from J, with 11 bases in between.

The chain couples TRBV10-3 to TRBJ1-2, with D maybe TRBD1 (6 bases). The V end was cut by 4 bases, the J end by 2 bases, with 11 bases between. The CDR3 has 14 residues. CDR1 and CDR2 from the germline V gene are ENHRY and SYGVKD. The CDR3 nucleotides are TGTGCCATCAGTGTGGATGGGACAAACTATGGCTACACCTTC. Translation gives CAISVDGTNYGYTF.

The chain couples TRBV7-2 to TRBJ2-2; D gene unclear. Deletions cut 2 bases from V and 1 base from J, with 8 bases between. Germline assignment: CDR1 SGHTA and CDR2 FQGNSA. The CDR3 totals 15 residues. The CDR3: CASSLTPQNTGELFF. CDR3 DNA sequence: TGTGCCAGCAGCTTAACTCCACAGAACACCGGGGAGCTGTTTTTT.

The gene calls are TRBV12-3 or TRBV12-4 and TRBJ2-7; perhaps D is TRBD1 or TRBD2 (5 bases each). The V gene lost 4 bases and the J gene lost 3 bases, with 10 bases spanning the gap. This CDR3 has 13 amino acids. CDR3 nucleotide sequence: TGTGCCAGCAGTTCGGGACGGAGCTACGAGCAGTACGTC. Amino acid sequence: CASSSGRSYEQYV.

This sequence joins TRBV11-2 and TRBJ2-1, with 15 bases that match TRBD2. Trimming at V came to 4 bases and at J to 7 bases, leaving 8 bases not matched to a gene. This CDR3 contains 17 residues. Germline assignment: CDR1 SGHAT and CDR2 FQNNGV. This CDR3 is CASSSPGLAGGGNEQFF. The CDR3, as DNA: TGTGCCAGCAGCTCACCGGGACTAGCGGGAGGTGGGAATGAGCAGTTCTTC.

This clonotype occurred many times. The chain couples TRBV19 to TRBJ1-1; no clear D. The CDR3 sequence is 16 residues long. Trimming removed 5 bases from V and 0 bases from J, with 16 bases in between. Germline loops: CDR1 LNHDA, CDR2 SQIVND (reference sequence). The CDR3 DNA is TGTGCCAGTAGTCCAGACATGGGAATGCTGAACACTGAAGCTTTCTTT. Encoded protein: CASSPDMGMLNTEAFF.

This clonotype was seen only a few times. The CDR3 protein is CAISERGQPVDNSPLHF. CDR3 nucleotides: TGTGCCATCAGTGAGAGGGGACAGCCCGTCGATAATTCACCCCTCCACTTT. The chain links TRBV10-3 to TRBJ1-6, with 7 nucleotides matching TRBD1. The junction had 9 bases not matched to a gene; V was cut back by 2 bases and J by 5 bases. This CDR3 contains 17 residues. Per the germline V gene, CDR1 is ENHRY and CDR2 is SYGVKD.

Details on this clonotype: This may be a read error, as it is one base from a much larger clone. V and J are TRBV5-1 and TRBJ2-7; TRBD1 or TRBD2 may be the D gene (5 bases each). Germline values: CDR1 SGHRS, CDR2 YFSETQ. CDR3 length equals 12 residues. The V gene lost 4 bases and the J gene lost 10 bases, with 15 bases spanning the gap. The CDR3 here is CASSRDLGTQYV. In DNA form, the CDR3 reads TGCGCCAGCAGCCGGGACCTAGGGACCCAGTACGTC.

V gene TRBV25-1 combines with J gene TRBJ2-2; D is unclear. The CDR3 contains 16 residues. From germline, CDR1 is MGHDK and CDR2 SYGVNS. The ends were cut back, 3 bases at V and 3 bases at J, with 14 bases in the middle. In DNA form, the CDR3 reads TGTGCCAGCAGTGAGACGTCGGAGCCCTACACCGGGGAGCTGTTTTTT. Amino acid sequence: CASSETSEPYTGELFF. Full variable domain (missing parts from reference TRBV25-1 and TRBJ2-2): EADIYQTPRYLVIGTGKKITLECSQTMGHDKMYWYQQDPGMELHLIHYSYGVNSTEKGDLSSESTVSRIRTEHFPLTLESARPSHTSQYLCASSETSEPYTGELFFGEGSRLTVL.

This clonotype appeared a few times. Just one base apart from a much larger clone, this may be a read error. The rearrangement uses TRBV19 and TRBJ1-4; 7 nucleotides agree with TRBD1. CDR3 length equals 16 residues. Germline V CDR1 and CDR2: LNHDA, SQIVND (reference sequence). CDR3 amino acids: CASRTGPTATNEKLLF. For the CDR3, the DNA is TGTGCCAGTAGGACAGGGCCGACCGCAACTAATGAAAAACTGCTTTTT.

This chain links TRBV20-1 with TRBJ1-6, with D possibly TRBD1 on 5 matching bases. This CDR3 spans 15 amino acids. V lost 3 bases, J lost 10 bases, and 19 bases lay in between. CDR1 and CDR2 (germline): DFQATT, SNEGSKA (reference sequence). The CDR3: CSASPRDWDDSPLHF. In DNA form, the CDR3 reads TGCAGTGCTAGTCCCCGGGACTGGGATGACTCACCCCTCCACTTT.

This clonotype showed up many times. The chain combines TRBV9 with TRBJ1-1; weak D call: TRBD1 (6 bases). The CDR3 is made up of 14 amino acids. Per the germline V gene, CDR1 is SGDLS and CDR2 is YYNGEE. Trimming pared 4 bases from V and 7 bases from J, leaving 17 bases between. The CDR3 DNA is TGTGCCAGCAGCAACCGGGACACAGGAGATGAAGCTTTCTTT. Translation: CASSNRDTGDEAFF.

This clonotype was detected ten times or more. This chain uses TRBV4-2 with TRBJ1-5; D perhaps matches TRBD1 (6 bases). The ends were cut back, 4 bases at V and 3 bases at J, with 16 bases in the middle. The length of the CDR3 is 16 residues. Germline V gene data show CDR1 as LGHNA and CDR2 as YNFKEQ. The CDR3 sequence: CASSLLPTGPNQPQHF. DNA of the CDR3: TGTGCCAGCAGCCTCCTGCCGACAGGACCCAATCAGCCCCAGCATTTT.